Given below is one TCR beta chain in context. Donors were grouped by their self-reported clinical history. These data are taken from a study of blood T cell repertoires in COVID-19. Study details: COVID-19 samples from acute and convalescent phases originated in the United States, Italy and Spain. The cDNA or gDNA used as material had been derived from T cells, B-cell-depleted T cells, or PBMCs.

This CDR3 region has 13 residues. Germline CDR1 reads LNHDA; CDR2 reads SQIVND (reference sequence). V was shortened by 4 bases and J by 0 bases, with 7 bases between the two germline ends. As processed by the authors: Amplification from reference gene primers served as the basis for estimated nucleated cell counts. The data were produced by immunoSEQ multiplex PCR, yet TCRdb's version contains in-frame clones alone and is incomplete. That table gives V, J and clone size, and the DNA gave D and trimming. Here the sample spans about 240,000 clones, roughly 87% being singletons. The sequenced sample consisted of PBMCs or T cells enriched from blood (not recorded which). This clonotype originated in a woman under 40 with acute COVID-19. The chain carries TRBV19 and TRBJ2-7; the D is unclear. In DNA form, the CDR3 reads TGTGCCAGTAGTAGTAGCTACTCCTACGAGCAGTACTTC. Its protein is CASSSSYSYEQYF.